This T cell receptor beta chain came from a study of T-cell reconstitution after alpha-beta-depleted transplantation in children (TCRdb year 2016). About the full investigation: Using TCR repertoire profiling, the study followed T-cell immune reconstitution in a quantitative way in children after TCRalphabeta/CD19-depleted allogeneic hematopoietic cell transplantation. General conclusions and limits of the study: The apparently early recovery of alphabetaT-cell counts about two months after transplant reportedly depended on only several hundred rapidly expanded clones that came from non-depleted graft cells. Over the following months the frequencies of hyperexpanded clones went down, and after one year T-cell counts and TCRbeta diversity were mostly credited to newly produced T cells. In some patients, the high TCRbeta diversity seen at day 60 was put down to recipient T cells and intrathymic progenitors that had survived conditioning.

Reading the label with the study, this specimen's treatment or condition is: allogeneic hematopoietic cell transplantation with graft depleted of TCRalphabeta T cells and CD19 B cells. Transplant recipients were children who received TCRalphabeta/CD19-depleted allogeneic hematopoietic cell grafts. Libraries were constructed by PCR. Reads for this sample came from an Illumina HiSeq 2500. Molecular barcoding was employed in the preparation of TCR libraries, with unique molecular identifiers being used to normalize TCRbeta repertoire quantification. In-frame beta chains were kept once TCRdb had trimmed the public reads at Q25 with fastp and called clones with MiXCR. One record per CDR3 amino acid sequence lists the most common genes and DNA. Present in this sample are about 440,000 distinct CDR3 sequences, 43% of which were seen just once. The ten biggest clones cover under 30% of the sample. As to this clonotype: Its recognized antigen is unknown. No base quality values were provided; no much bigger clone lies one nucleotide off.

The junction shows trimming of 4 bases on V and 2 bases on J, plus 6 bases between the germline ends. Its CDR3 holds 11 amino acids, cysteine through phenylalanine. Only the CDR3 region is kept as DNA, spanning 33 bases read in frame from base 1. Looking up the germline V gene (reference sequence) yields CDR1 DFQATT and CDR2 SNEGSKA. The chain is encoded by TRBV20-1 joined to TRBJ2-7, with no D gene named confidently. The starting material was PBMCs, obtained before TCRalphabeta/CD19-depleted stem cell transplant. The source of this sequence is a girl aged 2 to 10 with aplastic anemia, due to receive a stem cell transplant. The CDR3 amino acid sequence is: CSANSPYEQYF. In nucleotides, the sequence is TGCAGTGCTAACAGCCCCTACGAGCAGTACTTC.